This TCR beta chain was profiled in a study of blood T cell repertoires in COVID-19. Study background: T cells, B-cell-depleted T cells, or PBMCs supplied cDNA or gDNA.

A single count supports this clone. In the same sample, other DNA sequences code for this CDR3. Across 20 to 25 US areas, participants ranged in age from roughly 18 to 89 years. Sequenced by immunoSEQ multiplex PCR; TCRdb stores in-frame clones only, minus some. The repertoire holds approximately 200,000 clones, over 75% seen once, with around 3.2% in the top ten. The sample was PBMCs or T cells enriched from blood (not recorded which). This TCR was recovered from a woman aged 18 to 35 in a cohort exposed to, infected with or recovered from COVID-19 (not recorded which).

The CDR3 sequence is CASSLGTSGYNEQFF. The CDR3 DNA follows: TGCGCCAGCAGCCTCGGGACTAGCGGCTACAATGAGCAGTTCTTC. The rearrangement uses TRBV5-1 and TRBJ2-1; 11 bases align to TRBD2. CDR1 SGHRS and CDR2 YFSETQ come from the germline V gene. Unmatched junction bases numbered 3, after V lost 4 bases and J lost 3 bases. The CDR3 has 15 amino acids.